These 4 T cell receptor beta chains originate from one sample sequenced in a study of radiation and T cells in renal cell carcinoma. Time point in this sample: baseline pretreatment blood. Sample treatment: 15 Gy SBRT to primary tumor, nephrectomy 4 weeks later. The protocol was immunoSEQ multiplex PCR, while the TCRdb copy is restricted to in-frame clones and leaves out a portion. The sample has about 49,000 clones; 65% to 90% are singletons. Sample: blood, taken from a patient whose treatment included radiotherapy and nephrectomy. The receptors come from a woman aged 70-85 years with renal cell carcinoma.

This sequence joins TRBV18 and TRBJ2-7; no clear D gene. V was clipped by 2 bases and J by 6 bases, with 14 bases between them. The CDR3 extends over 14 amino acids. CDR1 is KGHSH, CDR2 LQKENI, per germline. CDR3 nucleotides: TGTGCCAGCTCACCAGGGCAGGATGGGCTCGAGCAGTACTTC. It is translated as CASSPGQDGLEQYF.

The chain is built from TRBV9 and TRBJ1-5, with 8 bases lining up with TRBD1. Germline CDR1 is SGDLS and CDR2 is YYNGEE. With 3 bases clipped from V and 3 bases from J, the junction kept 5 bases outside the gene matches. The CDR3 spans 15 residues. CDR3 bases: TGTGCCAGCAGCGCCACAGGGGGTTCCAATCAGCCCCAGCATTTT. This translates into CASSATGGSNQPQHF.

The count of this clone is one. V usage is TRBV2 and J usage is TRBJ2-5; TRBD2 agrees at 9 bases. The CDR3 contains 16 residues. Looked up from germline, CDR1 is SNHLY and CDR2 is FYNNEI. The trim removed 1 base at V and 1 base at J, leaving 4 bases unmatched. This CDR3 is CASSEGLAVGQETQYF. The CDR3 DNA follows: TGTGCCAGCAGTGAAGGACTAGCGGTCGGCCAAGAGACCCAGTACTTC.

The CDR3 region is CASSYTYRGGYTF. In DNA, the CDR3 is TGTGCCAGCAGTTACACGTACAGGGGTGGCTACACCTTC. V is TRBV6-5 and J is TRBJ1-2; 7 bases match TRBD1. CDR1 is MNHEY and CDR2 is SVGAGI in the germline V gene. The CDR3 runs 13 residues. V dropped 2 bases and J dropped 7; count of bases not matched to a gene: 4.